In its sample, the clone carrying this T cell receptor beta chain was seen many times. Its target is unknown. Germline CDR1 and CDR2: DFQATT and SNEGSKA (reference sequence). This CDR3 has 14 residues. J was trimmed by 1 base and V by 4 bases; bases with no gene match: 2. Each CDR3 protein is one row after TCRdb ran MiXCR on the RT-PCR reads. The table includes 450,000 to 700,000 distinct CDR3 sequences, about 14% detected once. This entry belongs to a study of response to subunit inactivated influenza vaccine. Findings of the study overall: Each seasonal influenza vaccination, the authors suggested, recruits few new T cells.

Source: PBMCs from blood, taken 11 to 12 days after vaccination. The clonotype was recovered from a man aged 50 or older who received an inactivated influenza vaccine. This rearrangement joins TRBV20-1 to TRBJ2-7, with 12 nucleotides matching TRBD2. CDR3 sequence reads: CSATGLAGSYEQYF. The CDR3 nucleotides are TGCAGTGCTACTGGACTAGCGGGATCCTACGAGCAGTACTTC.